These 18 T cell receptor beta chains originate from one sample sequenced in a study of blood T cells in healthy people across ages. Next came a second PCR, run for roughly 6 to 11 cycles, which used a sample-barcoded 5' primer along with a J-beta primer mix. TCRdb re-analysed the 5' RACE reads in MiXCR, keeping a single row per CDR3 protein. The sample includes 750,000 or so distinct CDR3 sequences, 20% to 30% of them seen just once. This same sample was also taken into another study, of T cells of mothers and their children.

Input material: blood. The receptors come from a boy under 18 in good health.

This chain's CDR3 is CASADSTLTDTQYF. The CDR3 coding sequence is TGCGCCAGTGCGGACAGCACTCTCACAGATACGCAGTATTTT. This sequence joins TRBV5-1 and TRBJ2-3, with D perhaps TRBD1 (6 bases). Germline lookup yields CDR1 SGHRS and CDR2 YFSETQ. The CDR3 is 14 amino acids. V was pared by 8 bases and J by 2 bases, with 15 bases between.

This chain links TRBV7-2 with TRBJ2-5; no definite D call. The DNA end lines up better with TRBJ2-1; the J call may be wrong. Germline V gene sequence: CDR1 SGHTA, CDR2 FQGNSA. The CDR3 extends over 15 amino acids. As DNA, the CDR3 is TGTGCCAGCAGCGTACGCGGAGATACCTACAATGAGCAGTTCTTC. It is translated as CASSVRGDTYNEQFF.

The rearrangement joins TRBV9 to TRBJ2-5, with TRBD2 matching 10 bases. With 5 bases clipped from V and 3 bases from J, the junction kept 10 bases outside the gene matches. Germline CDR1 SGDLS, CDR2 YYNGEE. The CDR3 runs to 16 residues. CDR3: CASRPTGLAGEETQYF. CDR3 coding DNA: TGTGCCAGCAGACCCACCGGGCTAGCGGGAGAAGAGACCCAGTACTTC.

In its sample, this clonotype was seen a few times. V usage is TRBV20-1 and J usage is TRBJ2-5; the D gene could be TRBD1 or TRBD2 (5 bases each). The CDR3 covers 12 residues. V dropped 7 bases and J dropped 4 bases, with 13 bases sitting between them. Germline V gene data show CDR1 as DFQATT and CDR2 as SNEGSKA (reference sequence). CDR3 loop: CSGGRGTETQYF. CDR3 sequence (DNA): TGCAGTGGGGGACGGGGAACAGAGACCCAGTACTTC.

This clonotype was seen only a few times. The CDR3 protein is CASSRRDMMNTEAFF. The CDR3 coding sequence is TGTGCCAGCAGCCGCCGGGACATGATGAACACTGAAGCTTTCTTT. The genes are TRBV4-2 and TRBJ1-1; TRBD1 might be the D (6 bases). In germline, CDR1 is LGHNA, CDR2 YNFKEQ. The CDR3 is 15 amino acids. Trimming stripped 4 bases from V and 0 bases from J, with 12 bases between.

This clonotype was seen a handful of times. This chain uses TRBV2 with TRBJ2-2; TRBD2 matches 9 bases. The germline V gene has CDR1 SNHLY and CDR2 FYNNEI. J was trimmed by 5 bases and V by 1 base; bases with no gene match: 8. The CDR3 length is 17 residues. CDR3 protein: CASSEGSGSIRTGELFF. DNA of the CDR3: TGTGCCAGCAGTGAAGGTAGCGGGAGTATAAGGACCGGGGAGCTGTTTTTT. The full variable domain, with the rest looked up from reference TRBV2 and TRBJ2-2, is EPEVTQTPSHQVTQMGQEVILRCVPISNHLYFYWYRQILGQKVEFLVSFYNNEISEKSEIFDDQFSVERPDGSNFTLKIRSTKLEDSAMYFCASSEGSGSIRTGELFFGEGSRLTVL.

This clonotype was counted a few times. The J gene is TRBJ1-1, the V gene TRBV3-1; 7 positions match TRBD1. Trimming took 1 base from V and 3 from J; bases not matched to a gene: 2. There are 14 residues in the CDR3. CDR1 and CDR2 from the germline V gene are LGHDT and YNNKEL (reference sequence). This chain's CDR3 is CASSQAGTDTEAFF. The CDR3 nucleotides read TGTGCCAGCAGCCAAGCTGGGACAGACACTGAAGCTTTCTTT.

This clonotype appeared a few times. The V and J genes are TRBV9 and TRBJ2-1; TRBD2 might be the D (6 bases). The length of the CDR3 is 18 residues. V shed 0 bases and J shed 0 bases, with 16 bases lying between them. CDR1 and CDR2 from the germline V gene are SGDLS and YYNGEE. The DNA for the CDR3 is TGTGCCAGCAGCGTAGCTTGGGGAGGCTCGAACTCCTACAATGAGCAGTTCTTC. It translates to CASSVAWGGSNSYNEQFF.

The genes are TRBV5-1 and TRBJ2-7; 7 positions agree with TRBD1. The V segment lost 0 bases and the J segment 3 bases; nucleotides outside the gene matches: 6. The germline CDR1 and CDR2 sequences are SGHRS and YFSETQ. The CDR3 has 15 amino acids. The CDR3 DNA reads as TGCGCCAGCAGCTTGGACGGGACAGCGATCTACGAGCAGTACTTC. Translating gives CASSLDGTAIYEQYF.

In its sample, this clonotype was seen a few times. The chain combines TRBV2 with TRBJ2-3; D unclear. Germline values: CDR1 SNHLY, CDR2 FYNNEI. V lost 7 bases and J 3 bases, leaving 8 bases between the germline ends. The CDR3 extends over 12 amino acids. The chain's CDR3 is CASNVRTDTQYF. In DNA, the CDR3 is TGTGCCAGCAACGTCAGAACAGATACGCAGTATTTT.

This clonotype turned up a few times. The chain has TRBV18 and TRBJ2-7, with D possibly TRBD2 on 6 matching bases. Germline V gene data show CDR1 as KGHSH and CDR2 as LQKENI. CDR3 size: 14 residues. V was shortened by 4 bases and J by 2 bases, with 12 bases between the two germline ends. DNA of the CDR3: TGTGCCAGCTCACGACCCGGACTAACCTACGAGCAGTACTTC. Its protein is CASSRPGLTYEQYF.

CDR3 protein: CATSREASNYGYTF. The CDR3 nucleotides are TGTGCCACCAGCAGAGAGGCCAGTAACTATGGCTACACCTTC. The V and J genes are TRBV15 and TRBJ1-2; D is ambiguous. Trimming pared 0 bases from V and 1 base from J, leaving 6 bases between. The germline V gene has CDR1 LNHNV and CDR2 YYDKDF (reference sequence). This CDR3 spans 14 amino acids.

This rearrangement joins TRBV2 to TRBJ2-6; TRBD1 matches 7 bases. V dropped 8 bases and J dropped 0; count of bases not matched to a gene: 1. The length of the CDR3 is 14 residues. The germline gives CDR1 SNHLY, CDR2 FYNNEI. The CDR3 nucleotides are TGTGCCAGCCGGGACAGCTCTGGGGCCAACGTCCTGACTTTC. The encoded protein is CASRDSSGANVLTF. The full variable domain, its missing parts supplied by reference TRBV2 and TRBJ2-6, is EPEVTQTPSHQVTQMGQEVILRCVPISNHLYFYWYRQILGQKVEFLVSFYNNEISEKSEIFDDQFSVERPDGSNFTLKIRSTKLEDSAMYFCASRDSSGANVLTFGAGSRLTVL.

The CDR3 region is CASSQELGEPQHF. As DNA, the CDR3 is TGTGCCAGCAGCCAAGAGTTAGGGGAACCCCAGCATTTT. The rearrangement links TRBV14 to TRBJ1-5, with a weak D call TRBD1 (5 bases). Trimming shortened V by 0 bases and J by 10 bases, and 10 bases separated the two germline ends. Per germline, CDR1 SGHDN and CDR2 FVKESK. This CDR3 contains 13 residues. Together with reference TRBV14 and TRBJ1-5, the CDR3 gives the full variable domain: EAGVTQFPSHSVIEKGQTVTLRCDPISGHDNLYWYRRVMGKEIKFLLHFVKESKQDESGMPNNRFLAERTGGTYSTLKVQPAELEDSGVYFCASSQELGEPQHFGDGTRLSIL.

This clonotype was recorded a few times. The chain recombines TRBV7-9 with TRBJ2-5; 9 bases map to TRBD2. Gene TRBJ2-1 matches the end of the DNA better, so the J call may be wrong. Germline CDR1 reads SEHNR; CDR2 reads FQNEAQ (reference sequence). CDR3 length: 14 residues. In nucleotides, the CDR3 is TGTGCCAGCAGCTTAACTGCCCTAGCGGGAGAGCAGTTCTTC. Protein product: CASSLTALAGEQFF.

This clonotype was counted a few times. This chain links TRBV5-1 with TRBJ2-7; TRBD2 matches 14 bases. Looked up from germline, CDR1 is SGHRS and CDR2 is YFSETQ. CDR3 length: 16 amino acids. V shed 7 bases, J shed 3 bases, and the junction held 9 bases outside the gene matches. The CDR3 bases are TGCGCCAGCTCAGGGACTAGCGGGAGTTGGGGCTACGAGCAGTACTTC. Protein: CASSGTSGSWGYEQYF.

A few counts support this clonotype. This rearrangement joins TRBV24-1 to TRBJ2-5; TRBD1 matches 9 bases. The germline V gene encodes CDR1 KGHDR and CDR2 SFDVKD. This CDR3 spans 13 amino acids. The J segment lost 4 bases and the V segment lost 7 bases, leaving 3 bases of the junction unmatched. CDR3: CATRETGGETQYF. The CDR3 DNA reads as TGTGCCACCAGGGAGACAGGGGGAGAGACCCAGTACTTC.

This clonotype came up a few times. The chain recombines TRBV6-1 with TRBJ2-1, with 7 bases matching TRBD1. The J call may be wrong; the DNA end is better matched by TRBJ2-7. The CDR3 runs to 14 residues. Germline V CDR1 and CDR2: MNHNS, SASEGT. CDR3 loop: CASSQGQAPREQYF. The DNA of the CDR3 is TGTGCCAGCAGTCAAGGACAGGCTCCCCGGGAGCAGTACTTC.